This TCR beta chain was identified in a study of cytomegalovirus exposure and HLA in healthy donors. Study-level results: Reports state that TCR beta sequences accurately predicted most subjects' HLA-A and HLA-B alleles.

PCR employed 60 Vbeta and 13 Jbeta primers. This table comes from immunoSEQ multiplex PCR, and its TCRdb copy is limited to in-frame clones, with some not included. Here the sample spans around 150,000 clones, roughly 78% being singletons. Trimming took off 7 bases at V and 4 bases at J, with 9 bases between the two ends. Germline V gene sequence: CDR1 MDHEN, CDR2 SYDVKM. CDR3 length: 12 residues. A note on this clone: Its antigen remains unknown.

Material for sequencing was PBMCs. The TCR originated in a man aged 50 or older in good health and CMV-seropositive. The chain is built from TRBV28 and TRBJ2-3, with a weak D call TRBD1 (6 bases). CDR3 protein: CASIGTPDTQYF. The CDR3 DNA follows: TGTGCCAGCATTGGGACACCAGATACGCAGTATTTT.